Each of the 8 T cell receptor beta chains below was sequenced from the same sample in a study of CD8 T cells in Susac syndrome. Roughly 0.45 to 1 ug RNA was reverse transcribed with random hexamers. From the immunoSEQ multiplex PCR reads, TCRdb called clonotypes with MiXCR, one entry per CDR3 protein. Of 180,000 or so distinct CDR3 sequences in the sample, around 95% were seen once. Sequencing was performed on CD4+ T cells from PBMCs. These receptors were collected from a human donor in good health.

The chain joins TRBV10-3 to TRBJ2-3; D is undetermined. Trimming left V 4 bases short and J 2 bases short, with 13 bases between. From germline, CDR1 is ENHRY and CDR2 SYGVKD. The CDR3 has 15 residues. The CDR3 reads CAISGSRPVTDTQYF. The DNA of the CDR3 is TGTGCCATCAGTGGGTCGCGGCCCGTCACAGATACGCAGTATTTT.

The chain combines TRBV6-4 with TRBJ1-2, with 8 nucleotides matching TRBD1. Germline CDR1 is MRHNA and CDR2 is SNTAGT. Germline trimming cut 6 bases from V and 2 bases from J; bases unmatched to any gene: 8. There are 15 residues in the CDR3. CDR3 residues: CASSPETGVNYGYTF. The CDR3 nucleotides are TGTGCCAGCAGCCCCGAGACAGGGGTGAACTATGGCTACACCTTC.

The rearrangement joins TRBV19 to TRBJ2-4; D remains ambiguous. V lost 0 bases, J lost 7 bases, and 4 bases lay in between. Germline CDR1 and CDR2: LNHDA and SQIVND (reference sequence). There are 12 residues in the CDR3. The CDR3 sequence: CASSIDLNIQYF. The CDR3 coding sequence is TGTGCCAGTAGTATAGATCTGAACATTCAGTACTTC. Full variable domain (missing parts from reference TRBV19 and TRBJ2-4): DGGITQSPKYLFRKEGQNVTLSCEQNLNHDAMYWYRQDPGQGLRLIYYSQIVNDFQKGDIAEGYSVSREKKESFPLTVTSAQKNPTAFYLCASSIDLNIQYFGAGTRLSVL.

This clonotype is a singleton in its sample. The chain has TRBV20-1 and TRBJ1-5, with D tentatively TRBD1 (6 bases). Trimming stripped 5 bases from V and 2 bases from J, with 10 bases between. Germline loops: CDR1 DFQATT, CDR2 SNEGSKA (reference sequence). This CDR3 is 13 amino acids long. CDR3 sequence (DNA): TGCAGTGCTCTGGACAGCGGCAATCAGCCCCAGCATTTT. Its protein is CSALDSGNQPQHF.

This clonotype was detected once. This chain joins TRBV27 and TRBJ2-1; D may be TRBD1 (6 bases). The CDR3 has 12 amino acids. Looked up from germline, CDR1 is MNHEY and CDR2 is SMNVEV (reference sequence). Between the trimmed V and J ends, which lost 5 bases and 9 bases, there was a span of 11 bases. As DNA, the CDR3 is TGTGCCAGCAGTCTTACAGGGAGTGAGCAGTTCTTC. This sequence encodes CASSLTGSEQFF.

This clonotype was found once. This chain connects TRBV20-1 to TRBJ1-6; TRBD1 matches 8 bases. This CDR3 spans 18 amino acids. V was pared by 2 bases and J by 0 bases, with 9 bases of the junction left unmatched. Germline V gene data show CDR1 as DFQATT and CDR2 as SNEGSKA (reference sequence). CDR3 DNA: TGCAGTGCTAGAATACCAGGGGGCGATAGCTCCTATAATTCACCCCTCCACTTT. This sequence encodes CSARIPGGDSSYNSPLHF.

The V gene is TRBV3-1, the J gene TRBJ1-2; D call uncertain. V was shortened by 0 bases and J by 5 bases, with 10 bases between the two germline ends. The CDR3 runs 14 residues. The germline CDR1 and CDR2 sequences are LGHDT and YNNKEL (reference sequence). The CDR3 DNA follows: TGTGCCAGCAGCCAAGAAAAGCTTCTTTATGGCTACACCTTC. Translated, it gives CASSQEKLLYGYTF.

This chain joins TRBV12-3 or TRBV12-4 and TRBJ2-7, with 7 bases lining up with TRBD1. J lost 3 bases, V lost 4 bases, and 0 bases had no gene match. The CDR3 spans 12 residues. For the CDR3, the DNA is TGTGCCAGCAGTTGGGACAGCTACGAGCAGTACTTC. Amino acids: CASSWDSYEQYF.